This TCR beta chain was obtained from a study of blood T cell repertoires in COVID-19. The V and J ends lost 6 bases and 7 bases respectively, with 12 bases between them. The CDR3 is made up of 12 amino acids. Germline V lookup: CDR1 MDHEN, CDR2 SYDVKM. Data came from immunoSEQ multiplex PCR; TCRdb stores just in-frame clones and leaves some out. Seen here are 250,000 to 350,000 clones, roughly 89% observed once, and the top ten hold roughly 4.3%. The specimen was PBMCs or T cells enriched from blood (not recorded which). V gene TRBV28 combines with J gene TRBJ1-2, with a weak D call TRBD1 (6 bases). This TCR was sampled from a woman in her late teens or twenties with acute COVID-19. CDR3 residues: CASRQGQSGYTF. CDR3 in DNA: TGTGCCAGCAGACAGGGTCAAAGTGGCTACACCTTC.